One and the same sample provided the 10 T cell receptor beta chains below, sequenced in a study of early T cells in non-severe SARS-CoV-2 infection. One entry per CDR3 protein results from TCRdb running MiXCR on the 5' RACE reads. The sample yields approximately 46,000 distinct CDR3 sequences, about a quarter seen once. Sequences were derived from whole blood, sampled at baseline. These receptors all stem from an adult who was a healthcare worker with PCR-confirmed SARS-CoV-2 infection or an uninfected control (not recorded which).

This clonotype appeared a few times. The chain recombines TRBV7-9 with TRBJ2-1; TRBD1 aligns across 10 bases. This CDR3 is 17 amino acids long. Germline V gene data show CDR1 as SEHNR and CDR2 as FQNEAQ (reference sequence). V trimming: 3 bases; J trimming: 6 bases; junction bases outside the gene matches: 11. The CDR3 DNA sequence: TGTGCCAGCAGCTTGCCGGGACAGGGGACGACGGTCAATGAGCAGTTCTTC. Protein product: CASSLPGQGTTVNEQFF.

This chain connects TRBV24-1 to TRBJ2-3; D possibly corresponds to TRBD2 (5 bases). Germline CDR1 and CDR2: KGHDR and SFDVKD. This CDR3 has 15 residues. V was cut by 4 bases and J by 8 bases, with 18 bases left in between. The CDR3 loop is CATSESRGGSGTQYF. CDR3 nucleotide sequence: TGTGCCACCAGTGAGTCCCGGGGTGGCTCGGGTACGCAGTATTTT.

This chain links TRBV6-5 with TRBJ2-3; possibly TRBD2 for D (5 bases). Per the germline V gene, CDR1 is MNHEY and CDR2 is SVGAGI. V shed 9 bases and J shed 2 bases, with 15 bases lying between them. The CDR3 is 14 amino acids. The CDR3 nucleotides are TGTGCCAGTAAGAGGACTGAATACACAGATACGCAGTATTTT. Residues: CASKRTEYTDTQYF.

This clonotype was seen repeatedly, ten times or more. The CDR3 bases are TGTGCCAGCAGCTTAGCCGGACAGGGGGCAAGGGGCTACACCTTC. Translation gives CASSLAGQGARGYTF. This sequence joins TRBV7-9 and TRBJ1-2, with 11 nucleotides matching TRBD1. Trimming removed 0 bases from V and 8 bases from J; junction bases left unmatched: 5. CDR3 size: 15 residues. Germline V lookup: CDR1 SEHNR, CDR2 FQNEAQ (reference sequence).

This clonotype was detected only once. The CDR3 loop is CASSQESQGMLMGINEKLFF. DNA of the CDR3: TGCGCCAGCAGCCAAGAGTCCCAGGGGATGCTGATGGGAATTAATGAAAAACTGTTTTTT. V usage is TRBV4-1 and J usage is TRBJ1-4, with D possibly TRBD1 on 6 matching bases. The CDR3 covers 20 residues. Germline V gene lookup returns CDR1 MGHRA and CDR2 YSYEKL. V lost 0 bases to trimming and J lost 4 bases, with 24 bases between them.

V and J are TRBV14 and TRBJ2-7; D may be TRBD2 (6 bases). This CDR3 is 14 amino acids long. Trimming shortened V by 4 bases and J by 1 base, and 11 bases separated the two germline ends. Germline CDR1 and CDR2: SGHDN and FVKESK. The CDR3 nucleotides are TGTGCCAGCAGCCCGGGACTTAAGTCCTACGAGCAGTACTTC. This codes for CASSPGLKSYEQYF.

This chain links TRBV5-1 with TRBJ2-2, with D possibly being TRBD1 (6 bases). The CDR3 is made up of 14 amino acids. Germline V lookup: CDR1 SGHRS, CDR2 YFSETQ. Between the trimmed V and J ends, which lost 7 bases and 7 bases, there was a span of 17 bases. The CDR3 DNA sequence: TGCGCCAGCGAGCCCACAGGGAGATACGGGGAGCTGTTTTTT. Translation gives CASEPTGRYGELFF.

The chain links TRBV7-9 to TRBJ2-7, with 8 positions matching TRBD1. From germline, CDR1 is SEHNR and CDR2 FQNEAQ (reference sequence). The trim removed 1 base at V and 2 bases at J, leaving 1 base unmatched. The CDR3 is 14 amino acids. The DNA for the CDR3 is TGTGCCAGCAGCTTAGAACAGGGGGCCTACGAGCAGTACTTC. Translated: CASSLEQGAYEQYF.

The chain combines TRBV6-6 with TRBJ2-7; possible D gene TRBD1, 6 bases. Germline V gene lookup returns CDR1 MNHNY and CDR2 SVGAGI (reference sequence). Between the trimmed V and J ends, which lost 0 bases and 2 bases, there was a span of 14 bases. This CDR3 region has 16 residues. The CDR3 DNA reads TGTGCCAGCAGTTACTCGTCTAACAGGGTCCCCTACGAGCAGTACTTC. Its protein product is CASSYSSNRVPYEQYF.

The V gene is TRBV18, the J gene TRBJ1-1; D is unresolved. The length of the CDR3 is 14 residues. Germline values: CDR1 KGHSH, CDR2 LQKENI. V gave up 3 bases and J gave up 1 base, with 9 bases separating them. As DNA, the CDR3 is TGTGCCAGCTCACCCTCGGCGGGGAACACTGAAGCTTTCTTT. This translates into CASSPSAGNTEAFF.